The 5 T cell receptor beta chains below were found in one sample sequenced in a study of blood T cell repertoires in COVID-19. Libraries were prepared by immunoSEQ multiplex PCR; TCRdb keeps only in-frame clonotypes and omits some of them. The table lists tens of thousands of clones, 85% to 90% of them singletons. The sequenced sample consisted of peripheral blood. Receptor source: a woman in her fifties or sixties with COVID-19, enrolled during active disease.

This sequence joins TRBV2 and TRBJ1-5; TRBD1 matches at 7 bases. Germline V gene data show CDR1 as SNHLY and CDR2 as FYNNEI. The V segment lost 5 bases and the J segment 4 bases; nucleotides outside the gene matches: 5. This CDR3 spans 14 amino acids. CDR3 residues: CASSYRDSNQPQHF. The CDR3 DNA reads as TGTGCCAGCAGTTACCGGGACAGTAATCAGCCCCAGCATTTT.

This chain uses TRBV28 with TRBJ2-7; a weak D match, TRBD2 (6 bases). Trimming removed 4 bases at V and 4 bases at J, with 17 bases between. CDR3 size: 15 residues. Germline CDR1 reads MDHEN; CDR2 reads SYDVKM. The CDR3 DNA sequence: TGTGCCAGCAGTTCCGGGGGTCGCATCATGTACGAGCAGTACTTC. It translates to CASSSGGRIMYEQYF.

This chain connects TRBV14 to TRBJ1-1; TRBD1 might be the D (5 bases). This CDR3 has 14 amino acids. The germline V gene has CDR1 SGHDN and CDR2 FVKESK. V was cut by 2 bases and J by 7 bases, with 14 bases left in between. The CDR3 is CASSQPGGGREAFF. CDR3 in DNA: TGTGCCAGCAGCCAACCGGGGGGAGGGCGTGAAGCTTTCTTT.

The J gene is TRBJ1-1, the V gene TRBV11-2, with D perhaps matching TRBD1 (5 bases). CDR3 length equals 13 residues. Germline V gene sequence: CDR1 SGHAT, CDR2 FQNNGV. V lost 2 bases and J lost 5, with 9 bases in between. The CDR3 loop reads CASSLIRQTEAFF. DNA for the CDR3: TGTGCCAGCAGCTTAATAAGACAGACTGAAGCTTTCTTT.

V gene TRBV9 combines with J gene TRBJ1-1, with 7 positions matching TRBD1. From germline, CDR1 is SGDLS and CDR2 YYNGEE. This CDR3 spans 15 amino acids. V lost 4 bases, J lost 7 bases, and 13 bases stayed unmatched. The chain's CDR3 is CASSSTGQSFGEAFF. In DNA form, the CDR3 reads TGTGCCAGCAGCTCGACGGGACAGTCGTTTGGTGAAGCTTTCTTT. The full variable domain, with the rest looked up from reference TRBV9 and TRBJ1-1, is DSGVTQTPKHLITATGQRVTLRCSPRSGDLSVYWYQQSLDQGLQFLIQYYNGEERAKGNILERFSAQQFPDLHSELNLSSLELGDSALYFCASSSTGQSFGEAFFGQGTRLTVV.